Presented here are 29 T cell receptor beta chains from one specimen sequenced in a study of patients and donors after allogeneic stem cell transplantation. TCRdb ran MiXCR on the RT-PCR reads and lists one entry per CDR3 protein. The sample has 920,000 or so distinct CDR3 sequences; about 20% are singletons. The source material was blood, either unsorted or a sorted T cell fraction (not recorded which). The receptors were gathered from a human donor who was either an allogeneic HSCT recipient or a stem cell or donor lymphocyte infusion donor (not recorded which). It is not recorded whose cells these are; they may come from a transplant donor.

This clonotype was counted between two and nine times. V gene TRBV4-2 combines with J gene TRBJ2-5; TRBD1 or TRBD2 may be the D gene (6 bases each). The CDR3 has 15 amino acids. V lost 0 bases to trimming and J lost 4 bases, with 12 bases between them. Germline V gene sequence: CDR1 LGHNA, CDR2 YNFKEQ. The CDR3 DNA reads TGTGCCAGCAGCCAAGAACGAGGGGGGATAGAGACCCAGTACTTC. Translation gives CASSQERGGIETQYF.

Remarks on this clonotype: A much bigger clone sits one base away, suggesting this may be a read error. The chain is built from TRBV7-3 and TRBJ2-2; D is unresolved. The CDR3 runs to 13 residues. The V end was cut by 5 bases, the J end by 0 bases, with 4 bases between. Germline V CDR1 and CDR2: SGHTA, FQGTGA. For the CDR3, the DNA is TGTGCCAGCAGCACCTCGAACACCGGGGAGCTGTTTTTT. This translates into CASSTSNTGELFF.

This clonotype was seen only a few times. The chain couples TRBV30 to TRBJ1-6; D gene unclear. The CDR3 contains 14 residues. V lost 4 bases and J lost 6, with 13 bases in between. CDR1 is GTSNPN and CDR2 is SVGIG in the germline V gene (reference sequence). CDR3 bases: TGTGCCTGGATGTGGAGTCGGTCTAATTCACCCCTCCACTTT. Translated, it gives CAWMWSRSNSPLHF.

This chain uses TRBV12-3 or TRBV12-4 with TRBJ2-1; 11 bases fit TRBD2. V was clipped by 3 bases and J by 12 bases; unmatched bases: 16. The CDR3 sequence is 17 residues long. The CDR3 here is CASSFLAGGPVPEGQFF. The CDR3 DNA reads as TGTGCCAGCAGTTTTCTAGCGGGGGGCCCCGTACCTGAGGGGCAGTTCTTC.

As DNA, the CDR3 is TGTGCCAGCAGTGATGGGGGCTTGGAGACCCAGTACTTC. Translated: CASSDGGLETQYF. The chain uses TRBV2 and TRBJ2-5, with D tentatively TRBD1 (6 bases). The length of the CDR3 is 13 residues. Germline V gene data show CDR1 as SNHLY and CDR2 as FYNNEI. The germline V and J ends were trimmed by 3 bases and 5 bases, with 10 bases remaining between them.

This clonotype appeared a few times. The chain has TRBV6-2 or TRBV6-3 and TRBJ2-1; TRBD2 matches 10 bases. Germline lookup yields CDR1 MNHEY and CDR2 SVGEGT. The J segment lost 7 bases and the V segment lost 5 bases, leaving 8 bases of the junction unmatched. The CDR3 has 15 residues. The DNA for the CDR3 is TGTGCCAGCAGTCCGCGAAGCGGGAGGGCGAATGAGCAGTTCTTC. Residues: CASSPRSGRANEQFF.

V usage is TRBV19 and J usage is TRBJ2-7; D not certain. Germline CDR1 LNHDA, CDR2 SQIVND (reference sequence). This CDR3 comprises 13 residues. The germline V and J ends were trimmed by 2 bases and 3 bases, with 8 bases remaining between them. The CDR3 DNA is TGTGCCAGTAGTATATCCTACATCTACGAGCAGTACTTC. This sequence encodes CASSISYIYEQYF.

This clonotype has a handful of counts. The chain is built from TRBV10-3 and TRBJ2-7; D ambiguous. Trimming pared 5 bases from V and 2 bases from J, leaving 1 base between. The CDR3 length is 10 residues. Germline V lookup: CDR1 ENHRY, CDR2 SYGVKD. This CDR3 is CAISPYEQYF. The CDR3 bases are TGTGCCATCAGTCCCTACGAGCAGTACTTC.

The chain has TRBV7-9 and TRBJ1-1; possible D gene TRBD1, 5 bases. Looked up from germline, CDR1 is SEHNR and CDR2 is FQNEAQ (reference sequence). V dropped 6 bases and J dropped 0 bases, with 14 bases sitting between them. There are 15 residues in the CDR3. The CDR3, as DNA: TGTGCCAGCAGGCCCGGTACGGGGCTGAACACTGAAGCTTTCTTT. Protein product: CASRPGTGLNTEAFF.

The rearrangement uses TRBV4-3 and TRBJ1-2; a possible D gene is TRBD1 (6 bases). This CDR3 has 18 amino acids. V was trimmed by 4 bases and J by 0 bases, leaving 21 bases between them. Per germline, CDR1 LGHNA and CDR2 YSLEER. The CDR3 loop is CASSREKAGEGANYGYTF. The DNA of the CDR3 is TGCGCCAGCAGCCGCGAAAAGGCAGGGGAGGGAGCTAACTATGGCTACACCTTC.

This clonotype was seen repeatedly, ten times or more. J is TRBJ1-1 and V is TRBV4-3; no clear D. The V end lost 1 base, the J end lost 7 bases, and 13 bases lay between the germline ends. From germline, CDR1 is LGHNA and CDR2 YSLEER. The CDR3 totals 14 residues. Here the CDR3 DNA reads TGCGCCAGCAGCCAAGGTCTATCCAATAATGAAGCTTTCTTT. It specifies CASSQGLSNNEAFF.

The V call is TRBV15, the J call TRBJ2-3; possible D gene TRBD1, 5 bases. Germline V CDR1 and CDR2: LNHNV, YYDKDF (reference sequence). This CDR3 contains 14 residues. V lost 4 bases and J 3 bases, leaving 11 bases between the germline ends. CDR3 DNA sequence: TGTGCCACCAGCACTCAGACAGAAACAGATACGCAGTATTTT. It encodes CATSTQTETDTQYF.

This clonotype was found a few times. The gene calls are TRBV7-2 and TRBJ1-1, with a weak D call TRBD1 (5 bases). Trimming removed 1 base at V and 10 bases at J, with 10 bases between. Per germline, CDR1 SGHTA and CDR2 FQGNSA. The CDR3 is 12 residues long. Written as DNA, the CDR3 is TGTGCCAGCAGCTTAGTCCCGGGGGGAGCTTTCTTT. It specifies CASSLVPGGAFF.

V usage is TRBV12-3 or TRBV12-4 and J usage is TRBJ2-7; 11 bases agree with TRBD1. The length of the CDR3 is 14 residues. The V and J ends lost 7 bases and 5 bases, in that order; junction bases with no gene match: 7. CDR3 protein: CASTPGTGGDEQYF. Here the CDR3 DNA reads TGTGCCAGCACTCCCGGGACAGGGGGTGACGAGCAGTACTTC.

This clonotype appeared a few times. V usage is TRBV9 and J usage is TRBJ1-2; D is possibly TRBD1 (5 bases). Germline CDR1 reads SGDLS; CDR2 reads YYNGEE. This CDR3 is 13 amino acids long. The V gene lost 3 bases and the J gene lost 6 bases, with 12 bases spanning the gap. In DNA, the CDR3 is TGTGCCAGCAGCGCCCCCGGGGGGGATGGCTACACCTTC. It yields the protein CASSAPGGDGYTF.

This clonotype turned up a few times. The chain recombines TRBV10-3 with TRBJ2-2; D perhaps matches TRBD1 (5 bases). The germline gives CDR1 ENHRY, CDR2 SYGVKD. The CDR3 runs 18 residues. V lost 4 bases, J lost 1 base, and 19 bases lay in between. The CDR3 sequence: CAISAILRGSGNTGELFF. CDR3 coding DNA: TGTGCCATCAGTGCCATTTTAAGGGGCTCGGGGAACACCGGGGAGCTGTTTTTT.

V gene TRBV12-3 or TRBV12-4 combines with J gene TRBJ1-2; D might be TRBD1 (5 bases). This CDR3 comprises 15 residues. V shed 7 bases and J shed 2 bases, with 17 bases lying between them. The CDR3 DNA is TGTGCCAGCACCCGCCCGGGTAGGGGCAACTATGGCTACACCTTC. Protein: CASTRPGRGNYGYTF.

The genes are TRBV4-2 and TRBJ2-3, with 9 bases that match TRBD1. V trimming: 4 bases; J trimming: 5 bases; junction bases outside the gene matches: 10. Germline V lookup: CDR1 LGHNA, CDR2 YNFKEQ. CDR3 length equals 16 residues. CDR3 in amino acids: CASSRPQGALVDTQYF. CDR3 sequence (DNA): TGTGCCAGCAGCCGCCCACAGGGGGCCCTTGTAGATACGCAGTATTTT.

V gene TRBV7-2 combines with J gene TRBJ2-7, with TRBD1 matching 12 bases. J gave up 7 bases and V 5 bases, and 15 bases lay outside the gene matches. The CDR3 is made up of 17 amino acids. Per the germline V gene, CDR1 is SGHTA and CDR2 is FQGNSA. As DNA, the CDR3 is TGTGCCAGCAGCCATATCCCTCCGGGACAGGGGGCAGGGGAGCAGTACTTC. This encodes CASSHIPPGQGAGEQYF.

The chain joins TRBV6-7 to TRBJ2-5, with TRBD1 as a possible D gene (6 bases). TRBV6-7 is labeled an ORF, and its function is uncertain. The CDR3 sequence is 14 residues long. V shed 0 bases and J shed 5 bases, with 10 bases lying between them. As DNA, the CDR3 is TGTGCCAGCAGTTACTCGAAGGGGGAGGAGACCCAGTACTTC. It codes for CASSYSKGEETQYF.

V is TRBV5-1 and J is TRBJ2-3, with 9 bases fitting TRBD2. CDR1 SGHRS and CDR2 YFSETQ come from the germline V gene. V dropped 4 bases and J dropped 7; count of bases not matched to a gene: 16. CDR3 length: 17 amino acids. The CDR3, as DNA: TGCGCCAGCAGCCCGTCCCTAGGGGCGGGGGGGCTAAATACGCAGTATTTT. Translation gives CASSPSLGAGGLNTQYF.

This clonotype was observed at least ten times. The chain couples TRBV30 to TRBJ2-1; 8 nucleotides line up with TRBD1. V trimming: 5 bases; J trimming: 8 bases; junction bases outside the gene matches: 2. Germline-derived CDR1 and CDR2 are GTSNPN and SVGIG (reference sequence). This CDR3 has 11 residues. The CDR3 nucleotides read TGTGCCTGGGAGACAGGGGATGAGCAGTTCTTC. It codes for CAWETGDEQFF. Based on the CDR3 plus reference TRBV30 and TRBJ2-1, the full variable domain is SQTIHQWPATLVQPVGSPLSLECTVEGTSNPNLYWYRQAAGRGLQLLFYSVGIGQISSEVPQNLSASRPQDRQFILSSKKLLLSDSGFYLCAWETGDEQFFGPGTRLTVL.

This clonotype was seen only a few times. The V gene is TRBV28, the J gene TRBJ2-7; perhaps D is TRBD1 or TRBD2 (5 bases each). The germline gives CDR1 MDHEN, CDR2 SYDVKM. The CDR3 has 18 residues. V lost 1 base and J lost 3, with 22 bases in between. CDR3 DNA: TGTGCCAGCAGTTTATCTACGAATCAGGGCTCTGGGGGCTACGAGCAGTACTTC. Amino acids: CASSLSTNQGSGGYEQYF.

In its sample, this clonotype was seen many times. The gene calls are TRBV7-2 and TRBJ2-3; perhaps D is TRBD1 or TRBD2 (6 bases each). The V gene lost 2 bases and the J gene lost 7 bases, with 10 bases spanning the gap. The CDR3 totals 13 residues. CDR1 is SGHTA, CDR2 FQGNSA, per germline. In DNA, the CDR3 is TGTGCCAGCAGCTTATTGGGGGGCTATACGCAGTATTTT. Translating gives CASSLLGGYTQYF. The complete variable domain, with remaining parts taken from reference TRBV7-2 and TRBJ2-3, reads GAGVSQSPSNKVTEKGKDVELRCDPISGHTALYWYRQSLGQGLEFLIYFQGNSAPDKSGLPSDRFSAERTGGSVSTLTIQRTQQEDSAVYLCASSLLGGYTQYFGPGTRLTVL.

The chain joins TRBV6-2 or TRBV6-3 to TRBJ2-1; perhaps TRBD2 as D (5 bases). The CDR3 runs 13 residues. With 5 bases removed from V and 8 bases from J, the gap between germline ends came to 13 bases. CDR1 is MNHEY, CDR2 SVGEGT, per germline. The CDR3 is CASSRTPLDEQFF. The CDR3 DNA sequence: TGTGCCAGCAGTCGGACTCCTCTGGATGAGCAGTTCTTC.

The chain links TRBV15 to TRBJ1-4; 7 positions match TRBD1. The V segment lost 0 bases and the J segment 8 bases; nucleotides outside the gene matches: 18. Germline V gene data show CDR1 as LNHNV and CDR2 as YYDKDF (reference sequence). This CDR3 contains 19 residues. CDR3 sequence reads: CATSRDPYDDRVRHEKLFF. The CDR3 DNA reads as TGTGCCACCAGCAGAGATCCCTATGACGACAGGGTCCGACACGAAAAACTGTTTTTT.

The sample holds a few counts of this clonotype. The chain is built from TRBV4-3 and TRBJ1-3; tentatively, D is TRBD1 (5 bases). With 1 base removed from V and 4 bases from J, the gap between germline ends came to 17 bases. There are 17 residues in the CDR3. From germline, CDR1 is LGHNA and CDR2 YSLEER. The CDR3, as DNA: TGCGCCAGCAGCCAAGGGGTTGTGGGGGTTGCGGGAAACACCATATATTTT. It yields the protein CASSQGVVGVAGNTIYF.

The chain uses TRBV12-3 or TRBV12-4 and TRBJ1-6; 9 bases align to TRBD1. Germline trimming cut 5 bases from V and 10 bases from J; bases unmatched to any gene: 6. The CDR3 has 14 residues. CDR3 bases: TGTGCCAGCAGTAAAACAGGGGGCCGGTCACCCCTCCACTTT. It yields the protein CASSKTGGRSPLHF.

Here the CDR3 reads CASNTVGTGNTEAFF. Written as DNA, the CDR3 is TGTGCCAGTAACACGGTTGGGACAGGGAACACTGAAGCTTTCTTT. The chain combines TRBV19 with TRBJ1-1; 8 bases match TRBD1. Germline V gives CDR1 LNHDA, CDR2 SQIVND (reference sequence). The CDR3 spans 15 residues. Trimming at V came to 7 bases and at J to 1 base, leaving 8 bases not matched to a gene.